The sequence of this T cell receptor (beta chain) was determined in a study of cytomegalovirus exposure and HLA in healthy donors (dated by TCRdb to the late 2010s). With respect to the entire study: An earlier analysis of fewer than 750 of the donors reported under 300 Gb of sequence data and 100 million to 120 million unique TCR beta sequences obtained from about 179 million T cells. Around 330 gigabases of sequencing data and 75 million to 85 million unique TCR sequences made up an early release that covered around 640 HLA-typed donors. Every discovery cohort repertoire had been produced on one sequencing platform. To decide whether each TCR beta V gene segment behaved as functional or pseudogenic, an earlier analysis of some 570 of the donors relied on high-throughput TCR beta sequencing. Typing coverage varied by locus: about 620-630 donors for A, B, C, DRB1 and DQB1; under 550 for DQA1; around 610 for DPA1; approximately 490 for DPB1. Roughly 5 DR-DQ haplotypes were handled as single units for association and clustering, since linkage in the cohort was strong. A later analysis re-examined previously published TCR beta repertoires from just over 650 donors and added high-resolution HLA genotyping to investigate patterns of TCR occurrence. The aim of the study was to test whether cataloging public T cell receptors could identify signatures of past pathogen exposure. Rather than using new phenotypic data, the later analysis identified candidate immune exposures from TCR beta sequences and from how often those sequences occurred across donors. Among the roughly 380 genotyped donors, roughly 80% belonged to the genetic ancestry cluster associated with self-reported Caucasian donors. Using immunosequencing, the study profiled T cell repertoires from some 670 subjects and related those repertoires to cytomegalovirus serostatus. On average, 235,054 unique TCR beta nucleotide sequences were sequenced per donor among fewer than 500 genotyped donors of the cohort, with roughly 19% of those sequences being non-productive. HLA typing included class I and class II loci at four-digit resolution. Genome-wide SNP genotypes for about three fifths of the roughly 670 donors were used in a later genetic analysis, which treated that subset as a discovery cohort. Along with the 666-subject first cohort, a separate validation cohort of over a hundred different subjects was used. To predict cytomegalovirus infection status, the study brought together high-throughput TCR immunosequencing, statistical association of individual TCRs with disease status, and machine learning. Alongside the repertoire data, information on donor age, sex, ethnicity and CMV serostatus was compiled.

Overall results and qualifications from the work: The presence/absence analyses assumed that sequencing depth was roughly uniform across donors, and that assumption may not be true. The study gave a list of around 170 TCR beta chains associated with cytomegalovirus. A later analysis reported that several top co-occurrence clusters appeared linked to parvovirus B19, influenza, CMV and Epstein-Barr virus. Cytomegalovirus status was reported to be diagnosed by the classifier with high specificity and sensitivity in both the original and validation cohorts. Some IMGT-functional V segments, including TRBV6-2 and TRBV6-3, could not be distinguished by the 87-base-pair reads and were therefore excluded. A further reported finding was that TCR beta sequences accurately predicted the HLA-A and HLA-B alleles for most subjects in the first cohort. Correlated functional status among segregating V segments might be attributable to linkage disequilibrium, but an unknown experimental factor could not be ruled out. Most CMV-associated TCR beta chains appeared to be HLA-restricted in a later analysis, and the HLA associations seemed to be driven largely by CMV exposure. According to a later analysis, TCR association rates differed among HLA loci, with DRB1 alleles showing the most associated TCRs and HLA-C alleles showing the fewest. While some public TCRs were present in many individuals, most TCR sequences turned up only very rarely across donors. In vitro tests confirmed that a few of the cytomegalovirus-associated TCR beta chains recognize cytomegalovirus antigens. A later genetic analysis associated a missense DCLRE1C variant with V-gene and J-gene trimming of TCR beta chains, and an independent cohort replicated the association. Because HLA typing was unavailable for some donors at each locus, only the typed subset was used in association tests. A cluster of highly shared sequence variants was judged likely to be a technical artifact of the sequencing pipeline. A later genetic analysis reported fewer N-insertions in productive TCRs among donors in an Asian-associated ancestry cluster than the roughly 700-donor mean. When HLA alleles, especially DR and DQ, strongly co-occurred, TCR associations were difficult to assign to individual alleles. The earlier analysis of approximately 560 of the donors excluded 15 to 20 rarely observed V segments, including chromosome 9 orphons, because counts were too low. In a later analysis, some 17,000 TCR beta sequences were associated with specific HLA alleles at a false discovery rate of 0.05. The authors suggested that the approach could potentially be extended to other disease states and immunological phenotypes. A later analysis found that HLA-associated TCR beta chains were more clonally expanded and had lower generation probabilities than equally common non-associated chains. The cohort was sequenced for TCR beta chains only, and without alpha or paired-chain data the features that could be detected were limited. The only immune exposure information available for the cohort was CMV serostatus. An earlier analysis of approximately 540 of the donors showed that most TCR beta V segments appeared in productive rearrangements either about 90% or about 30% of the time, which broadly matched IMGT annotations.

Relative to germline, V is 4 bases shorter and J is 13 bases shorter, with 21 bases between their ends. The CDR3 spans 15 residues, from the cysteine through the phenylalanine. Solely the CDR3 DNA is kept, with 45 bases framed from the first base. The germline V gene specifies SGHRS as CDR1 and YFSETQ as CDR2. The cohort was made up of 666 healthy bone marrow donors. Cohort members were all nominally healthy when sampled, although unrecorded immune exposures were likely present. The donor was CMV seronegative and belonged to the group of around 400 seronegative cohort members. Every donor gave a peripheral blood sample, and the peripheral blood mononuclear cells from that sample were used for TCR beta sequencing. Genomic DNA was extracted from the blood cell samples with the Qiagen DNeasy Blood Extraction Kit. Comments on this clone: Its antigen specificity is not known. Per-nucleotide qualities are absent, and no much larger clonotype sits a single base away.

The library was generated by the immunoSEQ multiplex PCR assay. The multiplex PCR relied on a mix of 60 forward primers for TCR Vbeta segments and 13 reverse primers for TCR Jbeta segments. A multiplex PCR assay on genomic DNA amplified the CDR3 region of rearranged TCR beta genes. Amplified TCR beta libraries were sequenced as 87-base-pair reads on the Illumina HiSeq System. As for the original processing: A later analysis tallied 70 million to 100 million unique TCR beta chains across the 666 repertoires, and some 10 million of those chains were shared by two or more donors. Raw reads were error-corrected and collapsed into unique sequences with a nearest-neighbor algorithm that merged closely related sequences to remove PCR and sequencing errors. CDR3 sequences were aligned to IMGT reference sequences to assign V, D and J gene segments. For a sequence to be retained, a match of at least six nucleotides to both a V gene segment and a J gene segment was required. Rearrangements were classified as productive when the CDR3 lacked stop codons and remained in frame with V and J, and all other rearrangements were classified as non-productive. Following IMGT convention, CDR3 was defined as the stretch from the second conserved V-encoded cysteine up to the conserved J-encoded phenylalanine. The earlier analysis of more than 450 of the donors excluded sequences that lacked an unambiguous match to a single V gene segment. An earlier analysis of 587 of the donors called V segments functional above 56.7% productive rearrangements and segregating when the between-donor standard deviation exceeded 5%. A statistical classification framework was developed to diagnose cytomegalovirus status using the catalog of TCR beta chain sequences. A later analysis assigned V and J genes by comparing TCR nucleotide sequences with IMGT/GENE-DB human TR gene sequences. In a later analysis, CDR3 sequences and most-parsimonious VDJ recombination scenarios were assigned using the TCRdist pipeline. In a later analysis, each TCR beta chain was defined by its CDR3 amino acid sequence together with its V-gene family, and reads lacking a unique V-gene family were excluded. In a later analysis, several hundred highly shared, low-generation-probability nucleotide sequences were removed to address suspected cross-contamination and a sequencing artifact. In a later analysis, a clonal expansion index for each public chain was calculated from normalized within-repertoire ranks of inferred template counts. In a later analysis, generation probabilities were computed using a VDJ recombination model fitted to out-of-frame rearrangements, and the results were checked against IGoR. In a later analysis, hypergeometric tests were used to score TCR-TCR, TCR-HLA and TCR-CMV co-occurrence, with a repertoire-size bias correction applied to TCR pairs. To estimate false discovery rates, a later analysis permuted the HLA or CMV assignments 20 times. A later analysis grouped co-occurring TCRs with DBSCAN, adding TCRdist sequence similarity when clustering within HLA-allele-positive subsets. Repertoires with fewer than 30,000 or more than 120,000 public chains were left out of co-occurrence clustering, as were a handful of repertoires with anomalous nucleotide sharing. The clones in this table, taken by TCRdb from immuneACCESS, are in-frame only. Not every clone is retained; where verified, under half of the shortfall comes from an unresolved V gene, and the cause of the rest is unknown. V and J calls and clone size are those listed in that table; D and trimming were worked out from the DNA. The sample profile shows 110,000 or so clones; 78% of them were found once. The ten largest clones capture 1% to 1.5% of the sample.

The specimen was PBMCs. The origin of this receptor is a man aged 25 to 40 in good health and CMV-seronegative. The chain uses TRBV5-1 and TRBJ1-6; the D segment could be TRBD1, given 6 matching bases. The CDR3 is CASSSLDSGVYPLHF. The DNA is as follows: TGCGCCAGCAGCAGCTTGGACAGCGGGGTCTATCCCCTCCACTTT. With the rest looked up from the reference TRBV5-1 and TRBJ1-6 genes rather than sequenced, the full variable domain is KAGVTQTPRYLIKTRGQQVTLSCSPISGHRSVSWYQQTPGQGLQFLFEYFSETQRNKGNFPGRFSGRQFSNSRSEMNVSTLELGDSALYLCASSSLDSGVYPLHFGNGTRLTVT.